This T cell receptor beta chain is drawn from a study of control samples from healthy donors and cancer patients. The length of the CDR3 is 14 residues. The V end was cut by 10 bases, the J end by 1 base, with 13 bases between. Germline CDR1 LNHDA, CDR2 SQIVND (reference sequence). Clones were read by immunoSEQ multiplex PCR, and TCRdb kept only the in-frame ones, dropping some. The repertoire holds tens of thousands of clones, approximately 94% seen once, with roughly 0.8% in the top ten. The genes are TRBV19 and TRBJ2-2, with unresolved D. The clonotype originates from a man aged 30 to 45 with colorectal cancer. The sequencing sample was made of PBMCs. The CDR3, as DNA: TGTGCCATTGCCAAGGGTGGGAACACCGGGGAGCTGTTTTTT. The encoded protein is CAIAKGGNTGELFF.